The 10 T cell receptor beta chains below come from one sample, sequenced in a study of patients and donors after allogeneic stem cell transplantation. Each CDR3 protein gets one entry after TCRdb re-called the RT-PCR reads with MiXCR. The sample has about a million distinct CDR3 sequences; roughly 18% are singletons. The sample taken for sequencing was blood, either unsorted or a sorted T cell fraction (not recorded which). Receptors originate from a human donor who was either an allogeneic HSCT recipient or a stem cell or donor lymphocyte infusion donor (not recorded which). It is not recorded whose cells these are; they may come from a transplant donor.

This clonotype was recorded a few times. V usage is TRBV6-6 and J usage is TRBJ2-5; D remains ambiguous. Deletions cut 4 bases from V and 4 bases from J, with 10 bases between. The germline CDR1 and CDR2 sequences are MNHNY and SVGAGI (reference sequence). The CDR3 length is 13 residues. DNA of the CDR3: TGTGCCAGCAGTTCTGGTCCGCGAGAGACCCAGTACTTC. Translated: CASSSGPRETQYF.

As DNA, the CDR3 is TGCGCCAGCAGCGATAAGGGTTTTGGTGAAAAACTGTTTTTT. It translates to CASSDKGFGEKLFF. The chain employs TRBV5-1 and TRBJ1-4; D is unresolved. V lost 4 bases and J 7 bases, leaving 14 bases between the germline ends. The CDR3 covers 14 residues. Germline lookup yields CDR1 SGHRS and CDR2 YFSETQ.

This chain joins TRBV20-1 and TRBJ2-1; no clear D. CDR1 is DFQATT, CDR2 SNEGSKA, per germline (reference sequence). The CDR3 totals 11 residues. The V gene lost 3 bases and the J gene lost 9 bases, with 9 bases spanning the gap. The CDR3 DNA follows: TGCAGTGCTAGCGGCTTGGGTGAGCAGTTCTTC. This sequence encodes CSASGLGEQFF.

The V gene is TRBV6-1, the J gene TRBJ2-1, with 7 bases that match TRBD1. The V gene's germline CDR1 is MNHNS and CDR2 SASEGT. The V segment lost 5 bases and the J segment 9 bases; nucleotides outside the gene matches: 13. The CDR3 consists of 15 residues. The CDR3 reads CASSKPGQRIREQFF. The CDR3 coding sequence is TGTGCCAGCAGTAAACCGGGACAGAGAATACGTGAGCAGTTCTTC.

With regard to this clonotype: One end of the junction varies from germline; a read error may be responsible. The CDR3 here is CASSLAPGLAF. In DNA form, the CDR3 reads TGTGCCAGCAGCTTAGCCCCCGGACTAGCGTTC. The chain carries TRBV7-2 and TRBJ2-5; 9 positions agree with TRBD2. The germline V gene encodes CDR1 SGHTA and CDR2 FQGNSA. The CDR3 consists of 11 residues.

This CDR3 reads CASSRTGRNIQYF. CDR3 nucleotides: TGTGCCAGCAGCCGGACAGGGAGGAACATTCAGTACTTC. The chain has TRBV16 and TRBJ2-4; 8 bases agree with TRBD1. Germline V gene data show CDR1 as KGHSY and CDR2 as FQNENV. CDR3 length: 13 amino acids. The junction had 3 bases not matched to a gene; V was cut back by 4 bases and J by 7 bases.

This clonotype has more than one count but fewer than ten. The genes are TRBV28 and TRBJ1-3, with 7 bases matching TRBD1. CDR1 and CDR2 from the germline V gene are MDHEN and SYDVKM. V gave up 6 bases and J gave up 7 bases; unmatched junction bases: 6. The CDR3 consists of 13 residues. CDR3 in amino acids: CASRQGTRNTIYF. The CDR3 DNA follows: TGTGCCAGCAGACAGGGGACTCGGAACACCATATATTTT.

There are a few counts of this clonotype. This rearrangement joins TRBV20-1 to TRBJ2-7; no clear D gene. The V end lost 3 bases, the J end lost 1 base, and 13 bases lay between the germline ends. Looked up from germline, CDR1 is DFQATT and CDR2 is SNEGSKA (reference sequence). This CDR3 region has 14 residues. The CDR3 region is CSASGDSPSYEQYF. CDR3 DNA sequence: TGCAGTGCTAGCGGTGACTCACCTTCCTACGAGCAGTACTTC.

There are a few counts of this clonotype. This sequence joins TRBV24-1 and TRBJ2-2, with 8 nucleotides matching TRBD1. V lost 8 bases and J lost 5; bases outside the gene matches: 3. Germline CDR1 is KGHDR and CDR2 is SFDVKD. CDR3 length equals 13 residues. The DNA of the CDR3 is TGTGCCACCAAGGACAGGGCGACCGGGGAGCTGTTTTTT. Its protein product is CATKDRATGELFF.

The genes are TRBV20-1 and TRBJ2-2; no reliable D call. Trimming removed 7 bases from V and 5 bases from J, with 11 bases in between. This CDR3 has 12 amino acids. CDR1 is DFQATT, CDR2 SNEGSKA, per germline (reference sequence). The CDR3 region has the DNA TGCAGTGTACCACTGGGAACCGGGGAGCTGTTTTTT. Amino acids: CSVPLGTGELFF.